The subject of this entry is one T cell receptor (beta chain). The record originates from a study of blood T cell repertoires in COVID-19. Study context: Sources were T cells, B-cell-depleted T cells, or PBMCs; the material itself was cDNA or gDNA.

Participant-reported clinical history was the basis for cohort assignment. Exposed enrollees encountered a COVID-19 case at some point within 2 weeks before study entry. Original processing notes: Amplification from reference gene primers served as the basis for estimated nucleated cell counts. The method was immunoSEQ multiplex PCR; TCRdb's version includes in-frame clones alone and lacks a portion of them. V, J and clone size are those of that table, while D and trimming were read from the DNA. The sample holds about 250,000 clones, roughly 80% seen once. This sequence was found in a man between 35 and 55 years old who had been exposed to COVID-19. What was sequenced was PBMCs or T cells enriched from blood (not recorded which).

CDR3 bases: TGTGCCTGTAAAGGGGAACGTCAGCCCCAGCATTTT. Translation gives CACKGERQPQHF. This chain connects TRBV30 to TRBJ1-5; D possibly corresponds to TRBD1 (5 bases). V was cut by 6 bases and J by 6 bases, with 12 bases left in between. Germline-derived CDR1 and CDR2 are GTSNPN and SVGIG (reference sequence). There are 12 residues in the CDR3.